A selection of T cell receptor beta chains follows, all from one sample in a study of radiation and T cells in renal cell carcinoma. Produced via immunoSEQ multiplex PCR; TCRdb's table is partial and in-frame only. The sample records roughly 100,000 clones, roughly 84% being singletons. Sample: blood, taken from a patient whose treatment included radiotherapy and nephrectomy. Receptor source: a man between 60 and 75 years old with renal cell carcinoma. Both conserved end residues are part of each CDR3. D genes are given only for firm matches. Clone sizes are given selectively: once, few, many, or a class where the clone is expanded.

D gene	V gene	clone size	J gene	CDR3 DNA	CDR3 protein
-	TRBV5-1	-	TRBJ2-2	TGCGCCAGCAGCTTGACAGCCGCCTCTTCCGGGGAGCTGTTTTTT	CASSLTAASSGELFF
-	TRBV11-3	-	TRBJ2-7	TGTGCCAGCAGCGGGAGGTACGAGCAGTACTTC	CASSGRYEQYF
TRBD1	TRBV10-3	-	TRBJ2-5	TGTGCCATCAGTGAGCCTCACAGGGGCGCGCAACAAGAGACCCAGTACTTC	CAISEPHRGAQQETQYF
-	TRBV6-6	many	TRBJ1-5	TGTGCCAGCAGTCAACTACAGGGTGGTCAGCCCCAGCATTTT	CASSQLQGGQPQHF
-	TRBV7-9	few	TRBJ2-3	TGTGCCAGCAGCTCGGGCTACCAGGGAGATACGCAGTATTTT	CASSSGYQGDTQYF
TRBD2	TRBV19	-	TRBJ2-1	TGTGCCAGTAGGGAACCGGGACTAGCGGGAGACAATGAGCAGTTCTTC	CASREPGLAGDNEQFF
-	TRBV5-5	-	TRBJ1-3	TGTGCCAGCAGTTATGACGGAGGCTCTGGAAACACCATATATTTT	CASSYDGGSGNTIYF
-	TRBV5-1	-	TRBJ2-6	TGCGCCAGCAGCTTGGATCAGACAAGCTCTGGGGCCAACGTCCTGACTTTC	CASSLDQTSSGANVLTF
TRBD1	TRBV5-1	-	TRBJ2-1	TGCGCCAGCAGCTTTGGAGGGACAGGAACTAACAATGAGCAGTTCTTC	CASSFGGTGTNNEQFF
TRBD1	TRBV28	-	TRBJ2-7	TGTGCCAGCAGCTGGGACAGCCAACGTCAAAACTACGAGCAGTACTTC	CASSWDSQRQNYEQYF
-	TRBV5-1	-	TRBJ2-5	TGCGCCAGCAGCTCCTTGACTAGACCGTTCCAAGAGACCCAGTACTTC	CASSSLTRPFQETQYF
TRBD1	TRBV15	-	TRBJ2-1	TGTGCCACCAGCTCTAGGGACAGATCCTACAATGAGCAGTTCTTC	CATSSRDRSYNEQFF
TRBD1	TRBV29-1	once	TRBJ1-1	TGCAGCGGGCGGACAGGGGGGGACACTGAAGCTTTCTTT	CSGRTGGDTEAFF
-	TRBV28	-	TRBJ2-7	TGTGCCAGCAGTTTGCAGGGATCCTACGAGCAGTACTTC	CASSLQGSYEQYF
-	TRBV28	-	TRBJ2-7	TGTGCCAGCAGCCCCCCCCTAGTTATCCCCACCTACGAGCAGTACTTC	CASSPPLVIPTYEQYF
-	TRBV7-8	-	TRBJ1-4	TGTGCCAGCAGCCTTAGTTATGAAAAACTGTTTTTT	CASSLSYEKLFF
-	TRBV2	few	TRBJ2-5	TGTGCCAGCAGCCGGGAGACCCAGTACTTC	CASSRETQYF
-	TRBV4-3	-	TRBJ2-5	TGCGCCAGCAGCCAAGATCGAGGGGGGGAGACCCAGTACTTC	CASSQDRGGETQYF
-	TRBV2	few	TRBJ2-5	TGTGCCAGCAGTACAGGGACTCCCCAGGGAGAGACCCAGTACTTC	CASSTGTPQGETQYF
-	TRBV7-9	-	TRBJ2-7	TGTGCCAGCAGCCAGAGAGGGGACTCCTACGAGCAGTACTTC	CASSQRGDSYEQYF
-	TRBV19	-	TRBJ1-5	TGTGCCAGTAGTATTTTAAGGGATAGGGGCAATCAGCCCCAGCATTTT	CASSILRDRGNQPQHF
TRBD1	TRBV19	-	TRBJ2-3	TGTGCCAGTAGTATCCCCCCGAGGGACAGGGATCTAAGCACAGATACGCAGTATTTT	CASSIPPRDRDLSTDTQYF
-	TRBV7-2	-	TRBJ2-7	TGTGCCAGCAGCTCATGGCGGGGAAGTGCTCGCGAGCAGTACTTC	CASSSWRGSAREQYF
-	TRBV5-6	-	TRBJ1-1	TGTGCCAGCAGCTCTTGGGAGTTCGAGGCTTTCTTT	CASSSWEFEAFF